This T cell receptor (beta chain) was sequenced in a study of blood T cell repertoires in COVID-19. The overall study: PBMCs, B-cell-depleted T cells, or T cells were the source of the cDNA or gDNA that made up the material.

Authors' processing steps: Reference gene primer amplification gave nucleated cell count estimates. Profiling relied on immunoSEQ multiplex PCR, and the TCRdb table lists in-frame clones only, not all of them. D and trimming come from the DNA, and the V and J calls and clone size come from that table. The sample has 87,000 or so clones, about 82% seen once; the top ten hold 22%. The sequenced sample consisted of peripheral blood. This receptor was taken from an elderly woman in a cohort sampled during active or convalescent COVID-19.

The CDR3 spells CASRSRQGLYGYTF. Here the CDR3 DNA reads TGTGCCAGTCGGTCTCGACAGGGGTTGTATGGCTACACCTTC. J is TRBJ1-2 and V is TRBV19, with 8 bases that match TRBD1. Germline V gives CDR1 LNHDA, CDR2 SQIVND (reference sequence). V trimming: 8 bases; J trimming: 5 bases; junction bases outside the gene matches: 10. The CDR3 contains 14 residues.